The 9 T cell receptor beta chains in this list originate from one sample, sequenced in a study of human T cells and chemical hapten exposure. TCRdb itself ran the RACE reads through MiXCR, one entry per CDR3 protein. The data show approximately 86,000 distinct CDR3 sequences, about a tenth seen once. Time point here: patch test 3, about 24 weeks after DPC sensitization. The treatment: therapeutic diphenylcyclopropenone sensitization with weekly scalp DPC. This specimen was whole blood, taken in connection with sensitization to the hapten diphenylcyclopropenone (DPC). Source of these receptors: a woman aged 25 to 39 with alopecia areata. Some clones in this sample may be carry-over from other donors' samples.

The chain employs TRBV6-4 and TRBJ2-1; 7 bases map to TRBD2. V gave up 6 bases and J gave up 8 bases; unmatched junction bases: 10. CDR1 MRHNA and CDR2 SNTAGT come from the germline V gene. The CDR3 has 14 amino acids. The CDR3 coding sequence is TGTGCCAGCAGAAGACTAGCCGATTATGATGAGCAGTTCTTC. Protein product: CASRRLADYDEQFF.

This clonotype showed up many times. The rearrangement links TRBV24-1 to TRBJ2-3; D remains unclear. The CDR3 is 15 residues long. Trimming left V 3 bases short and J 9 bases short, with 18 bases between. The germline CDR1 and CDR2 sequences are KGHDR and SFDVKD. DNA of the CDR3: TGTGCCACCAGTGATCGCCCGACGGACCTGGGGACGCAGTATTTT. Its translation is CATSDRPTDLGTQYF.

This clonotype turned up a few times. This chain uses TRBV6-5 with TRBJ2-3; 7 bases align to TRBD1. Germline CDR1 MNHEY, CDR2 SVGAGI. Trimming at V came to 6 bases and at J to 4 bases, leaving 10 bases not matched to a gene. The CDR3 extends over 15 amino acids. The CDR3 region has the DNA TGTGCCAGCAGAAACAGGGGTACCGGGCCAGATACGCAGTATTTT. Protein: CASRNRGTGPDTQYF.

This clonotype was counted only a few times. This chain links TRBV23-1 with TRBJ2-1; 11 bases align to TRBD2. TRBV23-1 is an ORF for which the function is uncertain. CDR3 size: 19 residues. Trimming at V came to 4 bases and at J to 3 bases, leaving 14 bases not matched to a gene. The CDR3 protein is CASSLKQRLAGGRYNEQFF. The CDR3 nucleotides are TGCGCCAGCAGTCTCAAACAGAGGCTAGCGGGAGGACGCTACAATGAGCAGTTCTTC.

This clonotype was seen only a few times. The chain uses TRBV5-1 and TRBJ2-7; the match to TRBD1 covers 10 bases. This CDR3 comprises 17 residues. CDR1 is SGHRS and CDR2 is YFSETQ in the germline V gene. J lost 4 bases, V lost 0 bases, and 10 bases had no gene match. CDR3 nucleotide sequence: TGCGCCAGCAGCTTGGGGACAGGGGGAAGGAGTGGATACGAGCAGTACGTC. Its protein product is CASSLGTGGRSGYEQYV.

The J gene is TRBJ1-2, the V gene TRBV4-1, with D possibly matching TRBD1 (6 bases). CDR1 is MGHRA and CDR2 is YSYEKL in the germline V gene. The CDR3 has 14 residues. V was clipped by 1 base and J by 8 bases, with 14 bases between them. CDR3 nucleotides: TGCGCCAGCAGCCAAGGGGCGGGGGCTAAGGGCTACACCTTC. Its protein is CASSQGAGAKGYTF.

This clonotype was picked up many times. The chain joins TRBV21-1 to TRBJ2-5; the table's D gene call, TRBD2, was not cross checked with the DNA. TRBV21-1 is assigned pseudogene status. This CDR3 spans 14 amino acids. Here the CDR3 reads CASTRGAPSETQYF. The CDR3, as DNA: TGTGCCAGCACACGGGGAGCACCTTCCGAGACCCAGTACTTC.

This clonotype occurred many times. The rearrangement uses TRBV7-2 and TRBJ2-3, with D unclear. Germline V lookup: CDR1 SGHTA, CDR2 FQGNSA. This CDR3 is built from 16 residues. The germline V and J ends were trimmed by 2 bases and 1 base, with 13 bases remaining between them. CDR3 protein: CASSLSSYGGTDTQYF. DNA of the CDR3: TGTGCCAGCAGCTTATCATCGTATGGCGGCACAGATACGCAGTATTTT.

The CDR3 region is CASSSDGAGNQPQHF. CDR3 coding DNA: TGTGCCAGTAGTAGCGACGGGGCTGGGAATCAGCCCCAGCATTTT. The chain carries TRBV19 and TRBJ1-5; D is possibly TRBD1 (5 bases). This CDR3 region has 15 residues. The V gene's germline CDR1 is LNHDA and CDR2 SQIVND (reference sequence). The V end was cut by 4 bases, the J end by 4 bases, with 14 bases between. The full variable domain, rest sourced from reference TRBV19 and TRBJ1-5, is DGGITQSPKYLFRKEGQNVTLSCEQNLNHDAMYWYRQDPGQGLRLIYYSQIVNDFQKGDIAEGYSVSREKKESFPLTVTSAQKNPTAFYLCASSSDGAGNQPQHFGDGTRLSIL.